Presented here are 9 T cell receptor beta chains from one specimen sequenced in a study of blood T cell repertoires in COVID-19 (dated by TCRdb to the early 2020s). Libraries were built with the immunoSEQ multiplex PCR assay. The source is immuneACCESS, and TCRdb retained only in-frame sequences with V and J called. Part of the clones is not carried over; for the studies checked, unresolved V genes explain less than half of this, and the remainder is unexplained. Here the sample has a few hundred thousand clones; approximately 77% occur a single time. The ten most abundant clones make up 3.1% of the sample. What was sequenced was peripheral blood. The receptors originated from a woman younger than 35 with acute or convalescent COVID-19.

The chain recombines TRBV18 with TRBJ1-1; weak D call: TRBD1 (6 bases). V was pared by 5 bases and J by 5 bases, with 15 bases between. Germline V CDR1 and CDR2: KGHSH, LQKENI. The length of the CDR3 is 14 residues. The DNA for the CDR3 is TGTGCCAGCTCAGTACAGGGTCGAGGGACTGAAGCTTTCTTT. Its translation: CASSVQGRGTEAFF. Using reference TRBV18 and TRBJ1-1 for the parts outside the CDR3, the full variable domain is NAGVMQNPRHLVRRRGQEARLRCSPMKGHSHVYWYRQLPEEGLKFMVYLQKENIIDESGMPKERFSAEFPKEGPSILRIQQVVRGDSAAYFCASSVQGRGTEAFFGQGTRLTVV.

The genes are TRBV4-3 and TRBJ1-1; D is unresolved. Germline V gene data show CDR1 as LGHNA and CDR2 as YSLEER. The CDR3 has 15 residues. The germline V and J ends were trimmed by 2 bases and 1 base, with 11 bases remaining between them. For the CDR3, the DNA is TGCGCCAGCAGCCAATCGGTTTCGAAGAACACTGAAGCTTTCTTT. This encodes CASSQSVSKNTEAFF.

The chain joins TRBV7-9 to TRBJ2-3, with D perhaps TRBD2 (5 bases). The CDR3 totals 13 residues. Germline V lookup: CDR1 SEHNR, CDR2 FQNEAQ (reference sequence). Trimming left V 4 bases short and J 3 bases short, with 8 bases between. CDR3 loop: CASSSSGTDTQYF. The CDR3 region has the DNA TGTGCCAGCAGCTCCAGCGGAACAGATACGCAGTATTTT.

This clone came up once. This chain joins TRBV5-5 and TRBJ2-7; 7 bases are shared with TRBD1. This CDR3 is 16 amino acids long. The V gene's germline CDR1 is SGHKS and CDR2 YYEKEE (reference sequence). V dropped 1 base and J dropped 2; count of bases not matched to a gene: 9. The CDR3: CASSLSSTGVAYEQYF. In DNA form, the CDR3 reads TGTGCCAGCAGCTTGTCGTCTACAGGGGTCGCCTACGAGCAGTACTTC.

This rearrangement joins TRBV4-2 to TRBJ1-2, with D possibly being TRBD1 (5 bases). The CDR3 covers 15 residues. V was trimmed by 1 base and J by 4 bases, leaving 13 bases between them. Per germline, CDR1 LGHNA and CDR2 YNFKEQ. CDR3 protein: CASSQAGLNLYGYTF. The CDR3 DNA reads TGTGCCAGCAGCCAAGCAGGGCTGAACCTCTATGGCTACACCTTC.

The rearrangement uses TRBV2 and TRBJ1-2; D perhaps matches TRBD1 (5 bases). The CDR3 covers 12 residues. V dropped 2 bases and J dropped 13 bases, with 14 bases sitting between them. CDR1 is SNHLY and CDR2 is FYNNEI in the germline V gene. DNA for the CDR3: TGTGCCAGCAGTGAACGAGACCCCAGGGTCACCTTC. Protein sequence: CASSERDPRVTF.

The chain uses TRBV27 and TRBJ1-1; a possible D gene is TRBD1 (5 bases). With 5 bases removed from V and 1 base from J, the gap between germline ends came to 14 bases. CDR1 and CDR2 (germline): MNHEY, SMNVEV (reference sequence). This CDR3 has 15 residues. The CDR3 region has the DNA TGTGCCAGCAGTCATAGACAGATTAAGAACACTGAAGCTTTCTTT. Encoded protein: CASSHRQIKNTEAFF.

CDR3 loop: CASGIAGGPDTQYF. The CDR3 bases are TGTGCCAGCGGAATAGCGGGAGGGCCAGATACGCAGTATTTT. The V gene is TRBV27, the J gene TRBJ2-3; 11 bases line up with TRBD2. V was clipped by 8 bases and J by 4 bases; unmatched bases: 5. This CDR3 is 14 amino acids long. Germline V gene lookup returns CDR1 MNHEY and CDR2 SMNVEV (reference sequence).

The V and J genes are TRBV27 and TRBJ2-2, with D possibly TRBD1 on 6 matching bases. Germline CDR1 reads MNHEY; CDR2 reads SMNVEV (reference sequence). This CDR3 contains 15 residues. The ends were cut back, 5 bases at V and 1 base at J, with 11 bases in the middle. CDR3 nucleotides: TGTGCCAGCAGTCGGACAGAACGGAACACCGGGGAGCTGTTTTTT. Amino acids: CASSRTERNTGELFF.